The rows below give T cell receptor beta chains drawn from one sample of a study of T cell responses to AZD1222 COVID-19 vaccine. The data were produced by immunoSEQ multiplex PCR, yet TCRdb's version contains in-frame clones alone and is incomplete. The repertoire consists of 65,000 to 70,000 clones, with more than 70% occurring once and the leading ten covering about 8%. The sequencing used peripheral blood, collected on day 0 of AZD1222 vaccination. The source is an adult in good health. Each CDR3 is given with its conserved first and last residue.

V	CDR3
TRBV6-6	CASRPGQGVYEQYF
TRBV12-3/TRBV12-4	CASSYIGMAPLYF
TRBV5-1	CASTPARGGEAFF
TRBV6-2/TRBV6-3	CASSYQGGYEQYF
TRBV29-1	CSVEPAPGISYNEQFF
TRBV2	CASSGADRAGAAFF
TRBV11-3	CASRTVVRDYSYEQYF
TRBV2	CASSTHDFAVGYTF
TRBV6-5	CASSPGTGGGQPQHF
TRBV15	CATSRGRTGDTGELFF
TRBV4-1	CASSRSSGKIDTQYF
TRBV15	CATSRAGGAYSNQPQHF
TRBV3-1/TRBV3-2	CASSQGQGANTGELFF
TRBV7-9	CASSSPQGWMNTEAFF
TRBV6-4	CASRGTYTGELFF
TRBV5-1	CASSPIRSGNEQYF
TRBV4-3	CASSPGGGNTGELFF
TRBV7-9	CASSPGAGETQYF
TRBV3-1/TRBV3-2	CASKRGREETQYF
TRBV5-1	CASSLAVVGVGNTQYF
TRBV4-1	CASSPSGQGNTEAFF
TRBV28	CASSLSRSSYNEQFF
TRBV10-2	CASSVASPGAINQPQHF
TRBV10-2	CASSSDRKQPQHF
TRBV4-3	CASSQEPPAGFYNEQFF
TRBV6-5	CASLAGGPPYEQYF
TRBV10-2	CASSGDTEAFF
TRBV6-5	CASRGGEAGNQPQHF
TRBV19	CASTPHSGTYEQYF
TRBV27	CASSLDYNEQFF
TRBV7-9	CASSPSGLNTEAFF
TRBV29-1	CSSYSTSGRVYEQFF
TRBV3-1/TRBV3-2	CASSRVGDTQYF
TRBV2	CASNPYRATLRTNEKLFF
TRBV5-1	CASSLTGVTEAFF
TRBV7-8	CASSLGAGGNQPQHF
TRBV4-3	CASSQLAGTYNEQFF
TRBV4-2	CASSQEGGASGNTIYF
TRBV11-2	CASSLDRAQFF
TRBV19	CASSRAISKAEAFF
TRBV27	CASSPLTGGVYEQYF
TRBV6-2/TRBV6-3	CASSTTGTVDEQYF
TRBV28	CASSSDSYGYTF
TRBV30	CAWSVLGLNTEAFF
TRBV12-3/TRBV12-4	CASSNRYGYTF
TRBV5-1	CASSFLPLDRTTFATNEKLFF
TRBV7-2	CASSLVGSTDTQYF
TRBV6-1	CASSEVTGLAGGQFF
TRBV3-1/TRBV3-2	CASSVSAYNEQFF